This T cell receptor (beta chain) was documented in a study of shared clonotypes between healthy human individuals. Overall study results and limits: Clonotype sharing levels among donors were expected to vary with sequencing depth. Among the subsets, naive ones generally showed larger estimated richness than memory ones.

CD45RO-negative CD8 cells positively selected for CCR7 made up the naive population, which excluded terminally differentiated effector memory CD45RA+ cells. Template for every sorted-subset replicate PCR totaled approximately 0.2 ug DNA, about 30,000 T cell genomes. Authors' methods: In the immunoSEQ data, sequences were junction-only and lacked quality scores, so filtering differed. Produced via immunoSEQ multiplex PCR; TCRdb's table is partial and in-frame only. V and J calls and clone size are as listed in that table; D and trimming were resolved from the DNA. The data contain around 2.1 million clones, just over 90% of them singletons. V shed 6 bases and J 9 bases; nucleotides not matched to a gene: 10. This CDR3 is 15 amino acids long. CDR1 and CDR2 (germline): MDHEN, SYDVKM. A word on this clone: Antigen specificity is unknown.

The J gene is TRBJ2-4, the V gene TRBV28; 11 bases agree with TRBD1. The source of this sequence is a man in his late teens or twenties in good health. Some clones in this sample may be carry-over from other donors' samples. The sequenced sample consisted of naive CD8+ T cells from PBMCs. CDR3 DNA: TGTGCCAGCAGCTTGACCGGGACAGGGGGTTTCATTCAGTACTTC. Protein sequence: CASSLTGTGGFIQYF.